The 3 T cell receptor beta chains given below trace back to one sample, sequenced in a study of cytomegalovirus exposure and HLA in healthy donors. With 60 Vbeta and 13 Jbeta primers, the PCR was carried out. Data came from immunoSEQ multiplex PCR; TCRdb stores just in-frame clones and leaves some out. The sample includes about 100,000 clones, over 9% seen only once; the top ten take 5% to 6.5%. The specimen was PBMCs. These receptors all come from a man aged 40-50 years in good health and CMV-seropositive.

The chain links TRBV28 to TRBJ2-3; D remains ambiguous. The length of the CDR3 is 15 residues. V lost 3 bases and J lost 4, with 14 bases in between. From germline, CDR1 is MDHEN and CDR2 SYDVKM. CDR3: CASSFSPGSPDTQYF. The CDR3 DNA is TGTGCCAGCAGTTTCTCCCCCGGGTCCCCAGATACGCAGTATTTT. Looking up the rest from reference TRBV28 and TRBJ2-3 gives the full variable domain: DVKVTQSSRYLVKRTGEKVFLECVQDMDHENMFWYRQDPGLGLRLIYFSYDVKMKEKGDIPEGYSVSREKKERFSLILESASTNQTSMYLCASSFSPGSPDTQYFGPGTRLTVL.

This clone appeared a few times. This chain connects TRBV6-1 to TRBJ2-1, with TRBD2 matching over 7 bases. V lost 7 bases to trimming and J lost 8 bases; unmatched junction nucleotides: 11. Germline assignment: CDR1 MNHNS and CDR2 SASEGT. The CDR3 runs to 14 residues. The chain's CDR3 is CASKVGGPGDEQFF. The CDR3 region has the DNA TGTGCCAGCAAGGTGGGAGGGCCGGGGGATGAGCAGTTCTTC.

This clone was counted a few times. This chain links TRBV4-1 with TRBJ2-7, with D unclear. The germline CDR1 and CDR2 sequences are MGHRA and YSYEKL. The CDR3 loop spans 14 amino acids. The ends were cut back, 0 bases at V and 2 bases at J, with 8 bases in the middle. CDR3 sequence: CASSQETPPYEQYF. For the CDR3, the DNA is TGCGCCAGCAGCCAAGAAACACCCCCCTACGAGCAGTACTTC.